This TCR beta chain was recorded in a study of persistence of HIV-infected CD4 T cells. An overlapping HIV-1 Gag peptide pool stimulated these cells at about 0.9 ug/peptide/mL. Memory cells lacking CD40L and CD69 with high CD45RO were sorted. Regarding this clone: Its antigen is unidentified.

The libraries were made with immunoSEQ version 4 in survey mode. Method: immunoSEQ multiplex PCR; TCRdb's copy keeps in-frame clones and lacks some. The sample lists about 36,000 clones; around 85% were seen once. This clonotype was sampled from an adult with HIV. The donor label of this sample is uncertain. The sample here was cultured CD4+ T cells from PBMCs, taken from a patient who received antiretroviral therapy.

The CDR3 nucleotides are TGTGCCAGCAGGCCACAGGATTACACTGAAGCTTTCTTT. It specifies CASRPQDYTEAFF. This chain links TRBV6-6 with TRBJ1-1; a possible D gene is TRBD1 (5 bases). Germline CDR1 and CDR2: MNHNY and SVGAGI (reference sequence). V was clipped by 6 bases and J by 3 bases, with 11 bases between them. This CDR3 has 13 residues.